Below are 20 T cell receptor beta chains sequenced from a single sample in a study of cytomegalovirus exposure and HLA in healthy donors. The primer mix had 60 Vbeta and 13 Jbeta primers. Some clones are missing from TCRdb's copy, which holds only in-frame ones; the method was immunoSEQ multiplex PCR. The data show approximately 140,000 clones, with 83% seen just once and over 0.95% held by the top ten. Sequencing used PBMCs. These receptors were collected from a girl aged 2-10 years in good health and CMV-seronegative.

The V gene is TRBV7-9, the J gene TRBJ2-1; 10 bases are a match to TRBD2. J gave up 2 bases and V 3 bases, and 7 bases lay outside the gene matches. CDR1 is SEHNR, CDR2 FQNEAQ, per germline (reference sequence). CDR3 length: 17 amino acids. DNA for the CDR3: TGTGCCAGCAGCTTTCCGAAGCGGGAGGGCCCCTACAATGAGCAGTTCTTC. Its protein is CASSFPKREGPYNEQFF.

CDR3 region: CASSELGQLNLRRRSYGYTF. The CDR3 DNA reads TGTGCCAGCAGTGAATTAGGCCAACTTAACCTCCGCCGGCGGTCCTATGGCTACACCTTC. The chain couples TRBV6-1 to TRBJ1-2; D unclear. Trimming cost V 2 bases and J 4 bases, with 29 bases left between them. The CDR3 consists of 20 residues. Germline CDR1 reads MNHNS; CDR2 reads SASEGT.

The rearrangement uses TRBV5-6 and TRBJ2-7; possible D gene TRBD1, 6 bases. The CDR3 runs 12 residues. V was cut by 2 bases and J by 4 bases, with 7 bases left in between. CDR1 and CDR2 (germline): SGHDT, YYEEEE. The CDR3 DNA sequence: TGTGCCAGCAGCTTCGGACAGTACGAGCAGTACTTC. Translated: CASSFGQYEQYF.

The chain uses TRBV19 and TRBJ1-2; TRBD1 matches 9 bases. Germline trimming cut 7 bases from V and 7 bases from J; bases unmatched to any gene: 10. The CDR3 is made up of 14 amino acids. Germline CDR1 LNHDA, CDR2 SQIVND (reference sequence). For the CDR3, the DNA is TGTGCCAGTAAACCGGGACAGGGTTTAGGTGGCTACACCTTC. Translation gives CASKPGQGLGGYTF.

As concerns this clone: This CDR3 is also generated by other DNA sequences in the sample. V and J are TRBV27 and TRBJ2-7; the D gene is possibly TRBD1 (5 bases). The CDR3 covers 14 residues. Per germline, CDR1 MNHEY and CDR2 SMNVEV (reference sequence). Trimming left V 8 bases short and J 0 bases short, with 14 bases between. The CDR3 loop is CASQRQPNSYEQYF. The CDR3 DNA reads TGTGCCAGCCAACGACAGCCCAACTCCTACGAGCAGTACTTC.

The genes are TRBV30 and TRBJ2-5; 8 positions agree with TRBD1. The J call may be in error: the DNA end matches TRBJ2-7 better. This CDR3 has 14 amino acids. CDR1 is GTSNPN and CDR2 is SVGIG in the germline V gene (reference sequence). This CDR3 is CAWRRDRTSYEQYF. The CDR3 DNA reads TGTGCCTGGAGGAGGGACAGGACTTCCTACGAGCAGTACTTC.

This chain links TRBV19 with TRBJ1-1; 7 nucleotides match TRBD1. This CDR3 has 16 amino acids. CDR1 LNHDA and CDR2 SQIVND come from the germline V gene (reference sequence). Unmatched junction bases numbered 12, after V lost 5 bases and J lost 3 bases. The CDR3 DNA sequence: TGTGCCAGTAGTTCTGTGACGACAGGGTGGGACACTGAAGCTTTCTTT. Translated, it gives CASSSVTTGWDTEAFF. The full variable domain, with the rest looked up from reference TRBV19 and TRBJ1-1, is DGGITQSPKYLFRKEGQNVTLSCEQNLNHDAMYWYRQDPGQGLRLIYYSQIVNDFQKGDIAEGYSVSREKKESFPLTVTSAQKNPTAFYLCASSSVTTGWDTEAFFGQGTRLTVV.

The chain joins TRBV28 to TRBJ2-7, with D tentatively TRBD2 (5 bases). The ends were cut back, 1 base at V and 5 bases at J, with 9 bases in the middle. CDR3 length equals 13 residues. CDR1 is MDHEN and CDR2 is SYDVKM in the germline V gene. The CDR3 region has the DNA TGTGCCAGCAGTTTATCCCTAGCCGACGAGCAGTACTTC. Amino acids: CASSLSLADEQYF.

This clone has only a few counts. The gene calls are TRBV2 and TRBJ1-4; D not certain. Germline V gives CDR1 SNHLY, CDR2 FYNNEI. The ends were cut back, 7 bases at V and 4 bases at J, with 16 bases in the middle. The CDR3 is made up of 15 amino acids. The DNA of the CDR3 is TGTGCCAGCACGAGGCAGACTGCGCGTAATGAAAAACTGTTTTTT. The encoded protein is CASTRQTARNEKLFF.

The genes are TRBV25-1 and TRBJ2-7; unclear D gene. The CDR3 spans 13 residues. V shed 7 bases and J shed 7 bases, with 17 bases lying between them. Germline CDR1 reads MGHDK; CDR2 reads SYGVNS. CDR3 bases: TGTGCCAGCACCGGTAAGAAAACCTTGGAGCAGTACTTC. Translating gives CASTGKKTLEQYF.

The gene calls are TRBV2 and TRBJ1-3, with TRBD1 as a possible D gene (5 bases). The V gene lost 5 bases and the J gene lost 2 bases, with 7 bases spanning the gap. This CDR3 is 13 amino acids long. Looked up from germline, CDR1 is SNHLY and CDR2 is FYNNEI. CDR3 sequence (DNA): TGTGCCAGCAGTCGGGGGACTGGAAACACCATATATTTT. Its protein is CASSRGTGNTIYF.

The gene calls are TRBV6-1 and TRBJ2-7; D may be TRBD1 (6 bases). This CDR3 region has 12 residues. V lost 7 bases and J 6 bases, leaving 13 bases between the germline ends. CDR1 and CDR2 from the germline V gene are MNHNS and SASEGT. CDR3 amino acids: CASNQQGGEQYF. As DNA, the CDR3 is TGTGCCAGCAATCAACAGGGTGGCGAGCAGTACTTC.

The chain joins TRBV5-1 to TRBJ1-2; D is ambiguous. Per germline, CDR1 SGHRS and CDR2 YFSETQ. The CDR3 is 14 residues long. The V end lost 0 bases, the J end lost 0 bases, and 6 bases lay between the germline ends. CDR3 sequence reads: CASSLDGANYGYTF. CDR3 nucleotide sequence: TGCGCCAGCAGCTTGGACGGAGCTAACTATGGCTACACCTTC.

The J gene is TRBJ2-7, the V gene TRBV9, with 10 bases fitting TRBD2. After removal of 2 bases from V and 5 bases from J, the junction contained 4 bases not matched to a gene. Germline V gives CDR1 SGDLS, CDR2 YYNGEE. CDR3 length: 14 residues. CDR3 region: CASSVGLAGDEQYF. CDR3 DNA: TGTGCCAGCAGCGTGGGCCTAGCGGGGGACGAGCAGTACTTC.

The chain's CDR3 is CASSLGAWPGRPLIGELFF. As DNA, the CDR3 is TGCGCCAGCAGCTTGGGGGCCTGGCCAGGGAGGCCCTTGATCGGGGAGCTGTTTTTT. The chain uses TRBV5-1 and TRBJ2-2, with D possibly being TRBD2 (6 bases). Looked up from germline, CDR1 is SGHRS and CDR2 is YFSETQ. CDR3 length: 19 residues. The V and J ends lost 0 bases and 7 bases respectively, with 25 bases between them. Full variable domain (outside the CDR3, taken from reference TRBV5-1 and TRBJ2-2): KAGVTQTPRYLIKTRGQQVTLSCSPISGHRSVSWYQQTPGQGLQFLFEYFSETQRNKGNFPGRFSGRQFSNSRSEMNVSTLELGDSALYLCASSLGAWPGRPLIGELFFGEGSRLTVL.

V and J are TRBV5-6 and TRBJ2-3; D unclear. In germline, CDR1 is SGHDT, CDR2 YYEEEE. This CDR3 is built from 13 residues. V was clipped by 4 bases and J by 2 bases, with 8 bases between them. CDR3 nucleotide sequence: TGTGCCAGCAGCGCCCCTATCACAGATACGCAGTATTTT. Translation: CASSAPITDTQYF. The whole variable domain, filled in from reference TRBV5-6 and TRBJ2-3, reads DAGVTQSPTHLIKTRGQQVTLRCSPKSGHDTVSWYQQALGQGPQFIFQYYEEEERQRGNFPDRFSGHQFPNYSSELNVNALLLGDSALYLCASSAPITDTQYFGPGTRLTVL.

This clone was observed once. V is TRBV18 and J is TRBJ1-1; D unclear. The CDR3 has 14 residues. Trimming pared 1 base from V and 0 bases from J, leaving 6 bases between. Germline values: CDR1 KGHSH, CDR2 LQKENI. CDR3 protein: CASSPQPLNTEAFF. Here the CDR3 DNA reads TGTGCCAGCTCACCACAGCCGCTGAACACTGAAGCTTTCTTT.

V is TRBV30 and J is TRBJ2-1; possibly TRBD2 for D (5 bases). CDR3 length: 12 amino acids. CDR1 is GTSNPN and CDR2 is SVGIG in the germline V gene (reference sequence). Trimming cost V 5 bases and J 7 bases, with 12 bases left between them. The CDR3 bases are TGTGCCTGGTCCGGGGTTCCGAATGAGCAGTTCTTC. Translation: CAWSGVPNEQFF.

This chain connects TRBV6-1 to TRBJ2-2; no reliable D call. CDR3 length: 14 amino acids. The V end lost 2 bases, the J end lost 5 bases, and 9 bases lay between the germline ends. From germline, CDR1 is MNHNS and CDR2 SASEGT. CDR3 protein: CASSEYARTGELFF. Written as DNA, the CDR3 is TGTGCCAGCAGTGAATATGCGAGAACCGGGGAGCTGTTTTTT.

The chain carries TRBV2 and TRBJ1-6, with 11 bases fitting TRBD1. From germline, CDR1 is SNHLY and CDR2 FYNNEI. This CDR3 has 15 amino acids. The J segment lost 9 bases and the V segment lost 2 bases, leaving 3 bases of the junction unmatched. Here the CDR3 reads CASSERGQGGSPLHF. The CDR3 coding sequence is TGTGCCAGCAGTGAAAGGGGACAGGGGGGTTCACCCCTCCACTTT.